The 19 T cell receptor beta chains below come from one sample, sequenced in a study of CD8+CD57+ T cells in acquired aplastic anemia. Before being chosen for sequencing, patients had shown CD8+CD57+ cell expansion by flow cytometry. Profiles of TCR beta VDJ and CDR3 were generated from a genomic DNA template. TCRdb called the reads again in MiXCR, with one record for every CDR3 protein. This table has around 200,000 distinct CDR3 sequences, around 50% appearing once. The sample consisted of sorted CD4+, CD8+, or CD8+CD57+ T cells (not recorded which) from PBMCs. Source of these receptors: a human donor with aplastic anemia.

This clonotype was counted a single time. The CDR3 is CASSPRGGSASEQFF. For the CDR3, the DNA is TGTGCCAGCAGCCCACGGGGCGGGAGTGCAAGTGAGCAGTTCTTC. The rearrangement uses TRBV11-1 and TRBJ2-1, with TRBD2 matching 7 bases. The junction had 13 bases not matched to a gene; V was cut back by 5 bases and J by 9 bases. This CDR3 has 15 residues. Germline loops: CDR1 SGHAT, CDR2 FQDESV (reference sequence).

This clonotype was recorded a few times. V gene TRBV20-1 combines with J gene TRBJ2-7, with 10 bases aligning to TRBD1. Germline CDR1 reads DFQATT; CDR2 reads SNEGSKA (reference sequence). This CDR3 has 13 residues. J lost 2 bases, V lost 6 bases, and 4 bases had no gene match. The CDR3 nucleotides are TGCAGTGCAGGGACAGGGGAAGCCTACGAGCAGTACTTC. Translating it yields CSAGTGEAYEQYF.

This clonotype was recorded a few times. This sequence joins TRBV6-1 and TRBJ1-4; D is unresolved. V lost 2 bases and J 14 bases, leaving 18 bases between the germline ends. The germline CDR1 and CDR2 sequences are MNHNS and SASEGT. The CDR3 spans 14 residues. The CDR3 DNA sequence: TGTGCCAGCAGTGAATGTTTATGGGCCTGTGCTCTGTTTTTT. It specifies CASSECLWACALFF.

This chain uses TRBV20-1 with TRBJ2-1, with D unclear. The V gene lost 1 base and the J gene lost 0 bases, with 10 bases spanning the gap. The CDR3 length is 15 residues. Germline V CDR1 and CDR2: DFQATT, SNEGSKA (reference sequence). CDR3 amino acids: CSARAGSSSYNEQFF. The CDR3 DNA follows: TGCAGTGCTAGAGCCGGCAGTAGCTCCTACAATGAGCAGTTCTTC.

This chain uses TRBV11-1 with TRBJ2-3; 7 bases align to TRBD1. J was trimmed by 1 base and V by 3 bases; bases with no gene match: 10. Looked up from germline, CDR1 is SGHAT and CDR2 is FQDESV (reference sequence). The CDR3 spans 17 residues. The CDR3 reads CASSLVQEQGRTDTQYF. In DNA form, the CDR3 reads TGTGCCAGCAGCTTGGTCCAGGAACAGGGGCGCACAGATACGCAGTATTTT. Variable domain in full (rest from reference TRBV11-1 and TRBJ2-3): EAEVAQSPRYKITEKSQAVAFWCDPISGHATLYWYRQILGQGPELLVQFQDESVVDDSQLPKDRFSAERLKGVDSTLKIQPAELGDSAMYLCASSLVQEQGRTDTQYFGPGTRLTVL.

This clonotype was seen a few times. This chain uses TRBV25-1 with TRBJ1-2, with TRBD1 identical over 8 bases. J was trimmed by 5 bases and V by 4 bases; bases with no gene match: 15. The germline gives CDR1 MGHDK, CDR2 SYGVNS. This CDR3 has 17 amino acids. CDR3 protein: CASSAYAGTGRQYGYTF. In DNA, the CDR3 is TGTGCCAGCAGTGCTTACGCCGGGACAGGACGGCAGTATGGCTACACCTTC.

The table lists this clonotype with a count of one. The V call is TRBV5-1, the J call TRBJ1-6; D call uncertain. Trimming took off 4 bases at V and 3 bases at J, with 8 bases between the two ends. This CDR3 spans 14 amino acids. The germline V gene has CDR1 SGHRS and CDR2 YFSETQ. CDR3 in DNA: TGCGCCAGCAGCCTAGAGAGCTATAATTCACCCCTCCACTTT. Translation gives CASSLESYNSPLHF.

Worth noting for this clonotype: Since no conserved phenylalanine or tryptophan closes the CDR3, a read error is the likely cause. The V call is TRBV24-1, the J call TRBJ1-1, with TRBD1 identical over 8 bases. Trimming removed 3 bases from V and 10 bases from J; junction bases left unmatched: 9. This CDR3 has 14 residues. Germline loops: CDR1 KGHDR, CDR2 SFDVKD. This CDR3 is CATSDRTGFMGAFL. In DNA form, the CDR3 reads TGTGCCACCAGTGATCGGACAGGGTTTATGGGAGCTTTCCTT.

This clonotype was seen repeatedly, ten times or more. A read error may produce the germline difference seen at one junction end. The chain recombines TRBV7-8 with TRBJ2-4, with 7 bases identical to TRBD1. Germline CDR1 and CDR2: SGHVS and FQNEAQ. The length of the CDR3 is 13 residues. CDR3 region: CASSLEGGRATHF. The CDR3 bases are TGTGCCAGCAGCTTAGAAGGGGGCAGGGCGACCCACTTC.

V usage is TRBV2 and J usage is TRBJ2-1, with TRBD2 matching over 9 bases. The trim removed 5 bases at V and 4 bases at J, leaving 3 bases unmatched. Germline CDR1 is SNHLY and CDR2 is FYNNEI. This CDR3 spans 14 amino acids. The CDR3 region is CASSITSGYNEQFF. Here the CDR3 DNA reads TGTGCCAGCAGTATCACTAGCGGGTACAATGAGCAGTTCTTC.

With respect to this clonotype: This CDR3 fails to terminate in the conserved phenylalanine or tryptophan, so it likely reflects a read error. The rearrangement joins TRBV7-2 to TRBJ1-6; the match to TRBD1 covers 7 bases. Trimming removed 4 bases from V and 10 bases from J; junction bases left unmatched: 7. CDR3 length: 14 residues. Germline values: CDR1 SGHTA, CDR2 FQGNSA. CDR3 protein: CASSSRTGTSPLHL. The CDR3 region has the DNA TGTGCCAGCAGCTCCCGGACAGGAACCTCACCCCTCCACCTT.

The chain links TRBV20-1 to TRBJ2-7; 9 bases align to TRBD2. The ends lost 4 bases at V and 5 bases at J; junction bases unmatched: 3. CDR3 size: 12 residues. CDR1 is DFQATT and CDR2 is SNEGSKA in the germline V gene (reference sequence). In DNA, the CDR3 is TGCAGTGCTACTAGCGGGAAAAACGAGCAGTACTTC. Amino acid sequence: CSATSGKNEQYF.

The V and J genes are TRBV24-1 and TRBJ2-3; no reliable D call. CDR1 KGHDR and CDR2 SFDVKD come from the germline V gene. This CDR3 has 12 residues. The V end lost 4 bases, the J end lost 8 bases, and 9 bases lay between the germline ends. As DNA, the CDR3 is TGTGCCACCAGTGACCGACGGCGTACGCAGTATTTT. Its protein product is CATSDRRRTQYF.

This chain uses TRBV5-1 with TRBJ1-5; TRBD1 matches 9 bases. Germline V gene sequence: CDR1 SGHRS, CDR2 YFSETQ. The length of the CDR3 is 16 residues. Trimming cost V 0 bases and J 5 bases; bases outside gene matches: 6. This CDR3 is CASSLVGQGFHQPQHF. CDR3 sequence (DNA): TGCGCCAGCAGCTTGGTAGGACAGGGGTTTCATCAGCCCCAGCATTTT.

The chain is built from TRBV5-1 and TRBJ1-6; tentatively, D is TRBD1 (6 bases). The V end was cut by 2 bases, the J end by 5 bases, with 14 bases between. There are 16 residues in the CDR3. The germline gives CDR1 SGHRS, CDR2 YFSETQ. This CDR3 is CASSLALGQNNSPLHF. Written as DNA, the CDR3 is TGCGCCAGCAGCTTAGCTTTAGGACAGAATAATTCACCCCTCCACTTT.

This clonotype has just one count. The chain employs TRBV10-1 and TRBJ2-7; a possible D gene is TRBD2 (6 bases). V was trimmed by 0 bases and J by 5 bases, leaving 8 bases between them. CDR1 is WNHNN, CDR2 SYGVQD, per germline (reference sequence). CDR3 length equals 13 residues. The DNA of the CDR3 is TGCGCCAGCAGTGAGTCCTGGGGGGACGAGCAGTACTTC. Its translation is CASSESWGDEQYF.

V usage is TRBV7-9 and J usage is TRBJ2-3; TRBD2 matches 10 bases. After removal of 2 bases from V and 5 bases from J, the junction contained 4 bases not matched to a gene. CDR1 and CDR2 (germline): SEHNR, FQNEAQ (reference sequence). There are 15 residues in the CDR3. CDR3: CASSLRTSGQDTQYF. For the CDR3, the DNA is TGTGCCAGCAGCTTAAGGACTAGCGGACAAGATACGCAGTATTTT.

This rearrangement joins TRBV20-1 to TRBJ1-6, with TRBD1 matching 7 bases. CDR1 and CDR2 from the germline V gene are DFQATT and SNEGSKA (reference sequence). The ends lost 3 bases at V and 4 bases at J; junction bases unmatched: 6. The CDR3 extends over 15 amino acids. CDR3 in amino acids: CSASQGGGYNSPLHF. The CDR3 DNA follows: TGCAGTGCTAGTCAGGGGGGAGGGTATAATTCACCCCTCCACTTT.

In its sample, this clonotype was seen a few times. J is TRBJ1-1 and V is TRBV30, with no clear D. Germline CDR1 and CDR2: GTSNPN and SVGIG (reference sequence). Trimming pared 2 bases from V and 6 bases from J, leaving 19 bases between. The CDR3 has 15 residues. CDR3 coding DNA: TGTGCCTGGAGTCTGGACTCCCTGGGGATGGCTGAAGCTTTCTTT. Residues: CAWSLDSLGMAEAFF.